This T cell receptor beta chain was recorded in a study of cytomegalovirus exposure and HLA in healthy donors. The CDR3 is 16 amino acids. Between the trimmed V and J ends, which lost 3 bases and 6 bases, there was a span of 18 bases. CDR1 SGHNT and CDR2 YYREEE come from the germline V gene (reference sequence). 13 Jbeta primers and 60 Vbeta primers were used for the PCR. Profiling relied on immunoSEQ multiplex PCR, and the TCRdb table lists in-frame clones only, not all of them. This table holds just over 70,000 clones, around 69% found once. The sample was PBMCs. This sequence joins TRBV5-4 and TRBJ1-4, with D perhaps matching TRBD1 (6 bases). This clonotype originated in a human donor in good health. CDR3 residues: CASSSGGGRRDEKLFF. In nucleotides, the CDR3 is TGTGCCAGCAGCTCCGGGGGGGGCAGGAGAGATGAAAAACTGTTTTTT.